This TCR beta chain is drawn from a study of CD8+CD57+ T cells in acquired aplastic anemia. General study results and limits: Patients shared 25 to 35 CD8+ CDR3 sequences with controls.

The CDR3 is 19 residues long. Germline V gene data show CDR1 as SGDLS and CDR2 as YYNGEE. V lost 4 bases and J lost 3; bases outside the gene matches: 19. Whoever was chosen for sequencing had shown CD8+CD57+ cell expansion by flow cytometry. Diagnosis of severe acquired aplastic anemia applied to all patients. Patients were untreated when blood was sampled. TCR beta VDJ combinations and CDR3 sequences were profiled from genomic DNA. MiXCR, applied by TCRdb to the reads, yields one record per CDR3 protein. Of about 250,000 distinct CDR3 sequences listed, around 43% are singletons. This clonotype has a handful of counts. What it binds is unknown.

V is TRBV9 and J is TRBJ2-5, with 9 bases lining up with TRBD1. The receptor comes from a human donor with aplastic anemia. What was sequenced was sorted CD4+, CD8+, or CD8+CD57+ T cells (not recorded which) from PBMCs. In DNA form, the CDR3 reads TGTGCCAGCAGCCCCATCTCCCGGACAGGGGACTCGAGAGAAGAGACCCAGTACTTC. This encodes CASSPISRTGDSREETQYF.